A single T cell receptor (beta chain) is shown here with its context. The antigen it recognizes is unknown. Nothing much larger sits one base from this clone, and base qualities are not available. This was a case-control study nested in a cohort of healthcare workers in London, UK, who had nasopharyngeal swab PCR tests and blood samples taken every week. Healthcare workers were recruited during the week of the UK lockdown, between 23 and 31 March 2020, and followed weekly for up to 16 weeks. The entry originates in a study of early T cells in non-severe SARS-CoV-2 infection (dated by TCRdb to about 2021). For the wider study: Bulk RNA from unsorted whole blood was used for TCR sequencing, so alpha and beta chains could not be paired.

Points the paper makes about the study in general: Matching against VDJdb was skewed toward anti-spike CD8 responses, likely underestimated virus-specific expansions, and missed private and CD4 specificities.

Libraries were built with 5' RACE. Sequencing was performed on a NextSeq 500. The TCR library protocol attached unique molecular identifiers to individual cDNA molecules to correct for sequencing error and PCR bias. Sequencing covered both TCR alpha and beta chains, and within each sample the abundances of alpha and beta sequences were tightly co-correlated. Processing in the source paper ran as follows. V gene, J gene and CDR3 annotation of TCR sequences was performed with Decombinator V4. TCRs were defined as expanded if a significant change between any two time points was detected under a Poisson model with p below 0.0001. Abundances of TCRs were expressed as counts per million after normalisation to the total number of TCRs sequenced in each sample. MAIT TCRs were defined by TRAV1-2 paired with TRAJ12, TRAJ20 or TRAJ33, and iNKT TCRs by TRAV10 paired with TRAJ18. VDJdb, accessed on 1 November 2021, was searched for TCRs annotated for CMV, EBV and SARS-CoV-2, and TCRs annotated for more than one antigen were excluded. TCRdb reran the public reads through fastp at Q25 and MiXCR, keeping productive beta chains. Duplicate CDR3 protein sequences are folded into a single record with the most common DNA and genes. V and J calls and clone size were set by TCRdb, not the authors. This sample lists roughly 93,000 distinct CDR3 sequences; roughly 14% were detected once. Approximately 0.62% of the sample is held by the ten biggest clonotypes.

CDR1 is given as SGHDN and CDR2 as FVKESK, both from the germline V gene. Its CDR3 holds 14 amino acids, cysteine through phenylalanine. The retained sequence is limited to the CDR3, 42 bases, with the frame set at the first base. V sheds 1 base and J sheds 1 base, leaving 7 bases between their ends. Specimen: whole blood. The clonotype was recovered from an adult who was a healthcare worker with PCR-confirmed SARS-CoV-2 infection or an uninfected control (not recorded which). The chain is encoded by TRBV14 joined to TRBJ2-5; the D gene is perhaps TRBD1, on 5 matching bases. The CDR3 sequence is CASSQVDSQETQYF. Here is the DNA: TGTGCCAGCAGCCAAGTCGACAGCCAAGAGACCCAGTACTTC.